Shown below are 30 T cell receptor beta chains from a single sample sequenced in a study of blood T cells in healthy people across ages. Using a J-beta primer mix together with a sample-barcoded 5' primer, a second PCR was run for about 6 to 12 cycles. TCRdb redid the calling of the 5' RACE reads with MiXCR, one entry per CDR3 protein. This sample carries around 520,000 distinct CDR3 sequences, about 26% of them seen once, and the ten largest clones take approximately 3.6%. This same sample was also taken into another study, of T cells of mothers and their children.

Sequences were obtained from blood. These receptors all stem from a boy aged 2 to 9 in good health.

This clonotype was counted a few times. The CDR3: CASSQTFLAGAGNEQFF. For the CDR3, the DNA is TGCGCCAGCAGCCAAACCTTCCTAGCGGGAGCTGGGAATGAGCAGTTCTTC. The rearrangement joins TRBV5-1 to TRBJ2-5; 10 nucleotides agree with TRBD2. The J call may be mistaken, given a closer DNA end match to TRBJ2-1. CDR1 is SGHRS and CDR2 is YFSETQ in the germline V gene. This CDR3 contains 17 residues.

This clonotype appeared many times. This chain joins TRBV9 and TRBJ1-4; D may be TRBD1 (5 bases). Germline V gene lookup returns CDR1 SGDLS and CDR2 YYNGEE. The CDR3 runs 15 residues. Trimming pared 7 bases from V and 8 bases from J, leaving 21 bases between. The CDR3 spells CASSRRGIGKEKLFF. Written as DNA, the CDR3 is TGTGCCAGCTCCCGGCGGGGGATTGGTAAAGAAAAACTGTTTTTT.

This sequence joins TRBV11-1 and TRBJ2-5; D gene ambiguous. The DNA matches TRBJ2-7 better at its end, which makes the J call doubtful. CDR1 and CDR2 (germline): SGHAT, FQDESV (reference sequence). CDR3 length: 16 residues. CDR3 sequence: CASSLARTRNSYEQYF. CDR3 DNA: TGTGCCAGCAGCTTAGCGCGGACGCGAAACTCCTACGAGCAGTACTTC.

The chain recombines TRBV7-2 with TRBJ2-5; D is possibly TRBD1 or TRBD2 (5 bases each). Trimming cost V 8 bases and J 5 bases, with 12 bases left between them. The CDR3 has 12 residues. Germline CDR1 is SGHTA and CDR2 is FQGNSA. CDR3 region: CASASGHETQYF. In DNA, the CDR3 is TGTGCCAGCGCCTCGGGGCACGAGACCCAGTACTTC.

This clonotype was detected only a few times. This sequence may be a read error, since a much larger clone differs from it by one base. The V and J genes are TRBV5-5 and TRBJ2-5; 10 nucleotides match TRBD2. Germline CDR1 and CDR2: SGHKS and YYEKEE (reference sequence). This CDR3 spans 15 amino acids. V was clipped by 4 bases and J by 9 bases; unmatched bases: 12. The CDR3 DNA is TGTGCCAGCAGCAGAGCTAGCGGGAGCGGGGAGGCCCAGTACTTC. It specifies CASSRASGSGEAQYF.

This clonotype was observed a few times. The CDR3 spells CSVVGAQGQSGYTF. CDR3 in DNA: TGCAGCGTTGTAGGGGCACAGGGGCAGAGTGGCTACACCTTC. The chain couples TRBV29-1 to TRBJ1-2; 7 positions match TRBD1. This CDR3 has 14 amino acids. V shed 4 bases, J shed 7 bases, and the junction held 12 bases outside the gene matches. Per germline, CDR1 SQVTM and CDR2 ANQGSEA.

This clonotype was counted a few times. The chain joins TRBV13 to TRBJ2-3, with a tentative D call TRBD2 (6 bases). With 5 bases removed from V and 0 bases from J, the gap between germline ends came to 12 bases. CDR3 size: 15 residues. CDR1 and CDR2 from the germline V gene are PRHDT and FYEKMQ (reference sequence). The CDR3: CASSIRLGSTDTQYF. The CDR3 region has the DNA TGTGCCAGCAGCATAAGACTAGGGAGCACAGATACGCAGTATTTT.

There are many counts of this clonotype. CDR3 loop: CASSLDLYEQYF. The CDR3 coding sequence is TGTGCCAGCAGTTTAGACCTCTACGAGCAGTACTTC. This rearrangement joins TRBV12-3 or TRBV12-4 to TRBJ2-7; D remains ambiguous. V was cut by 1 base and J by 3 bases, with 4 bases left in between. The length of the CDR3 is 12 residues.

With respect to this clonotype: At one of its ends the junction is not consistent with the germline gene, which may arise from a read error. V gene TRBV27 combines with J gene TRBJ2-1; 10 bases are shared with TRBD2. Per germline, CDR1 MNHEY and CDR2 SMNVEV (reference sequence). The CDR3 loop spans 16 amino acids. CDR3 sequence reads: CACSPFSGRAGNEQFF. Here the CDR3 DNA reads TGTGCCTGCAGTCCTTTCAGCGGGAGGGCCGGGAATGAGCAGTTCTTC.

In DNA, the CDR3 is TGTGCCAGCTCTAGGGACGGGGGGGCCAGGACCGGGGAGCTGTTTTTT. This encodes CASSRDGGARTGELFF. V usage is TRBV2 and J usage is TRBJ2-2, with 8 nucleotides matching TRBD2. Germline CDR1 is SNHLY and CDR2 is FYNNEI. V lost 8 bases to trimming and J lost 5 bases; unmatched junction nucleotides: 13. The CDR3 totals 16 residues.

The CDR3, as DNA: TGCGCCAGCAGCTTGGCCGGGACAGGGGGCGATGGCTACACCTTC. This codes for CASSLAGTGGDGYTF. The chain couples TRBV5-1 to TRBJ1-2; 12 bases map to TRBD1. J gave up 6 bases and V 0 bases, and 3 bases lay outside the gene matches. The CDR3 length is 15 residues. Germline V gene data show CDR1 as SGHRS and CDR2 as YFSETQ.

This clonotype has only a few counts. The rearrangement links TRBV13 to TRBJ2-4; TRBD1 agrees at 8 bases. Losses at the gene ends were 1 base for V and 0 bases for J; bases not matched to a gene: 5. CDR1 and CDR2 from the germline V gene are PRHDT and FYEKMQ (reference sequence). This CDR3 spans 17 amino acids. CDR3 nucleotide sequence: TGTGCCAGCAGCTTAGTCCGACAGGGGCTAGCCAAAAACATTCAGTACTTC. Translated: CASSLVRQGLAKNIQYF.

The rearrangement links TRBV6-5 to TRBJ2-3; D uncertain. The CDR3 is 13 residues long. Germline V gives CDR1 MNHEY, CDR2 SVGAGI. Trimming left V 5 bases short and J 2 bases short, with 8 bases between. CDR3 in DNA: TGTGCCAGCAGTCGCTCGCTCACAGATACGCAGTATTTT. It codes for CASSRSLTDTQYF.

This clonotype has more than one count but fewer than ten. The junction and the germline gene differ at one end; a read error may be behind it. The rearrangement joins TRBV6-2 or TRBV6-3 to TRBJ2-1, with 10 bases that match TRBD2. CDR1 and CDR2 (germline): MNHEY, SVGEGT. This CDR3 is built from 13 residues. DNA of the CDR3: TGTGCCAGCAGTTACAGGTTTAGCGGGAGGCCCCTCTTC. It specifies CASSYRFSGRPLF.

This clonotype has only a few counts. The chain uses TRBV7-9 and TRBJ2-7, with TRBD1 matching over 7 bases. The CDR3 loop spans 14 amino acids. Germline lookup yields CDR1 SEHNR and CDR2 FQNEAQ (reference sequence). V dropped 6 bases and J dropped 0; count of bases not matched to a gene: 5. Here the CDR3 reads CASRARDSSYEQYF. CDR3 nucleotides: TGTGCCAGCAGAGCAAGGGACAGCTCCTACGAGCAGTACTTC.

This clonotype has only a few counts. The chain uses TRBV12-5 and TRBJ2-6; possibly TRBD2 for D (5 bases). The CDR3 contains 16 residues. Per the germline V gene, CDR1 is LGHNT and CDR2 is FRNRAP. Trimming cost V 1 base and J 2 bases, with 9 bases left between them. The CDR3 loop is CASGLAEGAGANVLTF. The CDR3 bases are TGTGCTAGTGGTTTGGCCGAGGGTGCTGGGGCCAACGTCCTGACTTTC.

The chain combines TRBV30 with TRBJ2-5; 11 positions agree with TRBD2. This CDR3 contains 16 residues. V was clipped by 0 bases and J by 5 bases; unmatched bases: 8. Looked up from germline, CDR1 is GTSNPN and CDR2 is SVGIG (reference sequence). CDR3 protein: CAWSVALAGGRETQYF. CDR3 DNA: TGTGCCTGGAGTGTGGCGCTAGCGGGGGGCAGGGAGACCCAGTACTTC.

The chain employs TRBV2 and TRBJ1-1; D ambiguous. This CDR3 comprises 14 residues. The germline gives CDR1 SNHLY, CDR2 FYNNEI. Trimming removed 2 bases from V and 2 bases from J, with 9 bases in between. CDR3 sequence (DNA): TGTGCCAGCAGTGAATCCCAGGAAAACACTGAAGCTTTCTTT. Its protein product is CASSESQENTEAFF.

V and J are TRBV10-3 and TRBJ1-3, with D unclear. Trimming pared 0 bases from V and 0 bases from J, leaving 15 bases between. This CDR3 is built from 18 residues. Germline V CDR1 and CDR2: ENHRY, SYGVKD. The CDR3 loop is CAISESRVGLNSGNTIYF. The CDR3 DNA sequence: TGTGCCATCAGTGAGTCGAGGGTCGGACTGAACTCTGGAAACACCATATATTTT.

About this clonotype itself: The CDR3 does not close with the conserved phenylalanine or tryptophan, likely indicating a read error. The rearrangement links TRBV7-6 to TRBJ1-4, with 10 bases identical to TRBD1. The CDR3 runs 14 residues. The germline CDR1 and CDR2 sequences are SGHVS and FNYEAQ. V shed 5 bases, J shed 6 bases, and the junction held 3 bases outside the gene matches. CDR3 sequence reads: CASSLGTGDEKLFS. The CDR3 nucleotides are TGTGCCAGCAGCCTAGGGACAGGGGATGAAAAACTGTTTTCT.

V and J are TRBV6-5 and TRBJ2-2; TRBD1 aligns across 9 bases. V was clipped by 3 bases and J by 5 bases; unmatched bases: 4. Germline lookup yields CDR1 MNHEY and CDR2 SVGAGI. The CDR3 totals 15 residues. CDR3 loop: CASSYTGGGTGELFF. CDR3 sequence (DNA): TGTGCCAGCAGTTATACAGGGGGCGGGACCGGGGAGCTGTTTTTT.

This clonotype showed up just a few times. The chain recombines TRBV5-1 with TRBJ2-5; D gene uncertain. V gave up 4 bases and J gave up 1 base, with 8 bases separating them. Germline CDR1 and CDR2: SGHRS and YFSETQ. This CDR3 region has 13 residues. CDR3 amino acids: CASSLPPQETQYF. The CDR3 DNA is TGCGCCAGCAGCCTACCGCCCCAAGAGACCCAGTACTTC.

The chain is built from TRBV7-2 and TRBJ2-1; 7 bases match TRBD2. Germline CDR1 and CDR2: SGHTA and FQGNSA. This CDR3 has 16 residues. Trimming took 5 bases from V and 0 from J; bases not matched to a gene: 7. The DNA for the CDR3 is TGTGCCAGCAGCAAGAGCGCGGGGGTCTCCTACAATGAGCAGTTCTTC. Its protein is CASSKSAGVSYNEQFF.

V and J are TRBV7-8 and TRBJ2-5; perhaps TRBD2 as D (5 bases). This CDR3 is built from 13 residues. CDR1 and CDR2 (germline): SGHVS, FQNEAQ. V was shortened by 8 bases and J by 2 bases, with 12 bases between the two germline ends. CDR3 protein: CASCPAAQETQYF. CDR3 DNA sequence: TGTGCCAGCTGCCCAGCGGCGCAAGAGACCCAGTACTTC. Together with reference TRBV7-8 and TRBJ2-5, the CDR3 gives the full variable domain: GAGVSQSPRYKVAKRGQDVALRCDPISGHVSLFWYQQALGQGPEFLTYFQNEAQLDKSGLPSDRFFAERPEGSVSTLKIQRTQQEDSAVYLCASCPAAQETQYFGPGTRLLVL.

The chain has TRBV7-9 and TRBJ1-3; no clear D. Trimming stripped 5 bases from V and 2 bases from J, with 13 bases between. CDR1 and CDR2 from the germline V gene are SEHNR and FQNEAQ (reference sequence). There are 15 residues in the CDR3. CDR3 loop: CASSAPGSPGNTIYF. Written as DNA, the CDR3 is TGTGCCAGCAGCGCCCCGGGCTCCCCTGGAAACACCATATATTTT. Complete variable domain (other parts from reference TRBV7-9 and TRBJ1-3): DTGVSQNPRHKITKRGQNVTFRCDPISEHNRLYWYRQTLGQGPEFLTYFQNEAQLEKSRLLSDRFSAERPKGSFSTLEIQRTEQGDSAMYLCASSAPGSPGNTIYFGEGSWLTVV.

The sample holds a few counts of this clonotype. The rearrangement uses TRBV10-3 and TRBJ1-2, with 9 bases lining up with TRBD1. After removal of 0 bases from V and 8 bases from J, the junction contained 1 base not matched to a gene. The V gene's germline CDR1 is ENHRY and CDR2 SYGVKD. The CDR3 extends over 13 amino acids. The CDR3 DNA sequence: TGTGCCATCAGTGAGTCTGGACAGGGGGGCTACACCTTC. Translated: CAISESGQGGYTF.

This clonotype was counted only a few times. The chain is built from TRBV29-1 and TRBJ2-1; 8 positions match TRBD1. Germline trimming cut 7 bases from V and 5 bases from J; bases unmatched to any gene: 7. CDR3 length: 13 residues. Germline assignment: CDR1 SQVTM and CDR2 ANQGSEA. The CDR3 protein is CSGRQGIDNEQFF. CDR3 in DNA: TGCAGCGGAAGACAGGGGATCGACAATGAGCAGTTCTTC.

This clonotype was observed a few times. The chain carries TRBV20-1 and TRBJ2-1, with TRBD1 as a possible D gene (6 bases). V was shortened by 5 bases and J by 0 bases, with 20 bases between the two germline ends. The CDR3 has 17 residues. Germline CDR1 reads DFQATT; CDR2 reads SNEGSKA (reference sequence). The CDR3 here is CSAPNLGTRVSYNEQFF. DNA of the CDR3: TGCAGTGCTCCTAACCTAGGGACAAGAGTCTCCTACAATGAGCAGTTCTTC.

This sequence joins TRBV29-1 and TRBJ2-7, with a possible D match to TRBD1 (6 bases). CDR1 and CDR2 from the germline V gene are SQVTM and ANQGSEA. The CDR3 runs 13 residues. V gave up 0 bases and J gave up 5 bases, with 11 bases separating them. The CDR3 loop reads CSVEDLDSHEQYF. CDR3 DNA: TGCAGCGTTGAAGATCTGGACAGTCACGAGCAGTACTTC.

The V call is TRBV19, the J call TRBJ2-4; D is possibly TRBD2 (6 bases). CDR1 is LNHDA and CDR2 is SQIVND in the germline V gene (reference sequence). Deletions cut 7 bases from V and 3 bases from J, with 16 bases between. There are 15 residues in the CDR3. CDR3 DNA: TGTGCCAGTATGGAGGGCGATAGGGTCAAAAACATTCAGTACTTC. Translated, it gives CASMEGDRVKNIQYF.